The 15 T cell receptor beta chains in this list originate from one sample, sequenced in a study of cytomegalovirus exposure and HLA in healthy donors. The PCR ran on 60 Vbeta and 13 Jbeta primers. Produced via immunoSEQ multiplex PCR; TCRdb's table is partial and in-frame only. The sample contains 130,000 to 150,000 clones, around 82% of which appear only once. The sequenced material came from PBMCs. The receptors here all came from a woman between 18 and 29 years old in good health and CMV-seropositive.

For this clone: Relative to the germline gene, one junction end is altered; a read error may explain this. This sequence joins TRBV7-9 and TRBJ1-6; D is ambiguous. The CDR3 is 18 residues long. Germline loops: CDR1 SEHNR, CDR2 FQNEAQ (reference sequence). CDR3 sequence (DNA): TGTTCCAGCAGCGCAGCAGAAGGAGGGTTAATCTATAATTCACCCCTCCACTTT. It translates to CSSSAAEGGLIYNSPLHF.

This chain uses TRBV6-1 with TRBJ2-3; 9 nucleotides match TRBD2. V gave up 4 bases and J gave up 6 bases; unmatched junction bases: 11. The V gene's germline CDR1 is MNHNS and CDR2 SASEGT. The CDR3 loop spans 16 amino acids. CDR3 residues: CASSVGRRGGLDTQYF. CDR3 DNA: TGTGCCAGCAGTGTGGGCCGGCGGGGGGGCTTGGATACGCAGTATTTT.

The chain uses TRBV6-1 and TRBJ1-5; D is perhaps TRBD1 (5 bases). This CDR3 spans 15 amino acids. V was clipped by 7 bases and J by 0 bases, with 13 bases between them. The germline CDR1 and CDR2 sequences are MNHNS and SASEGT. The CDR3 coding sequence is TGTGCCAGCACCTTACAGGACGATAGCAATCAGCCCCAGCATTTT. Translated, it gives CASTLQDDSNQPQHF.

The rearrangement joins TRBV4-2 to TRBJ1-5, with D maybe TRBD1 (6 bases). This CDR3 has 15 amino acids. V gave up 0 bases and J gave up 5 bases, with 11 bases separating them. Germline V lookup: CDR1 LGHNA, CDR2 YNFKEQ. The CDR3 DNA reads as TGTGCCAGCAGCCAAGATAGGGCAGGGGATCAGCCCCAGCATTTT. It codes for CASSQDRAGDQPQHF.

The V gene is TRBV5-1, the J gene TRBJ1-1, with D tentatively TRBD1 (5 bases). V lost 5 bases to trimming and J lost 4 bases, with 15 bases between them. The CDR3 is 14 residues long. Germline values: CDR1 SGHRS, CDR2 YFSETQ. The CDR3 coding sequence is TGCGCCAGCAGGCCGGGTGGGGGGAGCACTGAAGCTTTCTTT. This gives the protein CASRPGGGSTEAFF.

This sequence joins TRBV15 and TRBJ1-2; no reliable D call. Trimming took off 5 bases at V and 0 bases at J, with 19 bases between the two ends. Germline CDR1 reads LNHNV; CDR2 reads YYDKDF (reference sequence). This CDR3 region has 17 residues. This CDR3 reads CATSPRAFSPSNYGYTF. The CDR3 nucleotides are TGTGCCACCAGCCCGAGGGCTTTCAGTCCTTCTAACTATGGCTACACCTTC.

The rearrangement uses TRBV5-1 and TRBJ2-2; maybe TRBD2 (5 bases). This CDR3 is built from 13 residues. In germline, CDR1 is SGHRS, CDR2 YFSETQ. Trimming left V 0 bases short and J 6 bases short, with 6 bases between. In DNA, the CDR3 is TGCGCCAGCAGCTTGGTCGGGGCCGGGGAGCTGTTTTTT. Residues: CASSLVGAGELFF.

The rearrangement joins TRBV19 to TRBJ2-7; D perhaps matches TRBD1 (5 bases). The germline V gene encodes CDR1 LNHDA and CDR2 SQIVND (reference sequence). The CDR3 sequence is 13 residues long. V was cut by 5 bases and J by 7 bases, with 15 bases left in between. The CDR3 bases are TGTGCCAGTAGTGCCTCGGACAATTCGGAGCAGTACTTC. Translated: CASSASDNSEQYF.

The chain is built from TRBV4-3 and TRBJ2-1; TRBD2 might be the D (6 bases). V was clipped by 0 bases and J by 4 bases, with 19 bases between them. From germline, CDR1 is LGHNA and CDR2 YSLEER. The CDR3 is made up of 18 amino acids. The CDR3 coding sequence is TGCGCCAGCAGCCAAGATCCTACAGTTGGCGGGATTTACAATGAGCAGTTCTTC. Residues: CASSQDPTVGGIYNEQFF.

The rearrangement links TRBV2 to TRBJ2-7, with 7 positions matching TRBD1. J lost 2 bases, V lost 5 bases, and 9 bases had no gene match. Germline V CDR1 and CDR2: SNHLY, FYNNEI. CDR3 length: 15 residues. For the CDR3, the DNA is TGTGCCAGCAGTCCTCCAGACAGGGTGGCCTACGAGCAGTACTTC. This encodes CASSPPDRVAYEQYF.

V gene TRBV6-1 combines with J gene TRBJ2-2; TRBD1 matches 7 bases. This CDR3 contains 15 residues. In germline, CDR1 is MNHNS, CDR2 SASEGT. Unmatched junction bases numbered 2, after V lost 3 bases and J lost 1 base. DNA for the CDR3: TGTGCCAGCAGTGAGGGGGACAGGAACACCGGGGAGCTGTTTTTT. It encodes CASSEGDRNTGELFF.

The chain has TRBV10-3 and TRBJ2-7; the match to TRBD1 covers 8 bases. After removal of 8 bases from V and 3 bases from J, the junction contained 3 bases not matched to a gene. Germline loops: CDR1 ENHRY, CDR2 SYGVKD. The CDR3 contains 12 residues. CDR3 sequence: CAIGDRNYEQYF. The CDR3 nucleotides read TGTGCCATCGGGGACAGGAACTACGAGCAGTACTTC.

The chain couples TRBV27 to TRBJ2-3; D is unclear. V was trimmed by 5 bases and J by 2 bases, leaving 17 bases between them. CDR3 length: 16 residues. CDR1 is MNHEY, CDR2 SMNVEV, per germline (reference sequence). CDR3 in DNA: TGTGCCAGCAGTACCCGACACGCCTGGCTCACAGATACGCAGTATTTT. It codes for CASSTRHAWLTDTQYF.

Only one count was recorded for this clone. The chain employs TRBV6-1 and TRBJ2-5; 9 nucleotides align to TRBD2. The CDR3 spans 20 residues. CDR1 and CDR2 (germline): MNHNS, SASEGT. V was pared by 1 base and J by 5 bases, with 20 bases of the junction left unmatched. CDR3 bases: TGTGCCAGCAGTGAAGGCGGGAGGTCTAGCGGGGCCTTAAGAGGGGAGACCCAGTACTTC. As protein: CASSEGGRSSGALRGETQYF.

The gene calls are TRBV19 and TRBJ1-4; D is unclear. Per the germline V gene, CDR1 is LNHDA and CDR2 is SQIVND (reference sequence). This CDR3 has 16 amino acids. V shed 5 bases and J shed 5 bases, with 18 bases lying between them. The CDR3 region is CASSSFSAETNEKLFF. CDR3 DNA sequence: TGTGCCAGTAGTTCCTTTTCGGCGGAAACAAATGAAAAACTGTTTTTT.